Following are 25 T cell receptor beta chains from one sample sequenced in a study of cytomegalovirus exposure and HLA in healthy donors. Both 60 Vbeta primers and 13 Jbeta primers went into the PCR. Libraries were prepared by immunoSEQ multiplex PCR; TCRdb keeps only in-frame clonotypes and omits some of them. The sample holds 190,000 or so clones; 75% to 85% are singletons and the top ten take 0.65%. The source material was PBMCs. These receptors were collected from a boy aged 5-17 years in good health and CMV-seronegative.

Here the CDR3 reads CASRLYTGELFF. The CDR3, as DNA: TGTGCCAGCCGACTATACACCGGGGAGCTGTTTTTT. This rearrangement joins TRBV2 to TRBJ2-2, with D perhaps matching TRBD2 (5 bases). The CDR3 contains 12 residues. Germline CDR1 and CDR2: SNHLY and FYNNEI. Between the trimmed V and J ends, which lost 8 bases and 3 bases, there was a span of 7 bases.

CDR3 sequence reads: CASRRRGGETYEQYF. The CDR3 nucleotides read TGTGCCAGCAGGCGGCGGGGGGGTGAAACCTACGAGCAGTACTTC. The V and J genes are TRBV2 and TRBJ2-7; 9 nucleotides align to TRBD2. CDR1 SNHLY and CDR2 FYNNEI come from the germline V gene. The CDR3 is made up of 15 amino acids. The V gene end was trimmed by 6 bases and the J gene end by 2 bases; junction bases not matched to a gene: 8.

The J gene is TRBJ1-1, the V gene TRBV7-2, with D hard to call. The CDR3 length is 11 residues. The germline V gene encodes CDR1 SGHTA and CDR2 FQGNSA. Trimming took 6 bases from V and 11 from J, leaving 13 bases between them. The CDR3 sequence: CASSKSSRAFF. Written as DNA, the CDR3 is TGTGCCAGCAGTAAAAGTTCGCGGGCTTTCTTT.

The chain combines TRBV6-1 with TRBJ2-2, with D perhaps TRBD1 (6 bases). The CDR3 spans 12 residues. Germline CDR1 reads MNHNS; CDR2 reads SASEGT. V gave up 8 bases and J gave up 7 bases, with 11 bases separating them. In DNA form, the CDR3 reads TGTGCCAGCTACCGACAGGACGGGGAGCTGTTTTTT. Translating it yields CASYRQDGELFF.

The J gene is TRBJ2-3, the V gene TRBV29-1; the D is unclear. The V and J ends lost 2 bases and 6 bases respectively, with 9 bases between them. CDR1 SQVTM and CDR2 ANQGSEA come from the germline V gene. The CDR3 loop spans 12 amino acids. The CDR3 spells CSVESAGDTQYF. CDR3 nucleotides: TGCAGCGTTGAAAGCGCTGGGGATACGCAGTATTTT.

CDR3 amino acids: CSVARTGTGANVLTF. The DNA of the CDR3 is TGCAGCGTCGCCCGGACTGGGACAGGGGCCAACGTCCTGACTTTC. The V call is TRBV29-1, the J call TRBJ2-6; a possible D gene is TRBD1 (6 bases). V was cut by 6 bases and J by 4 bases, with 16 bases left in between. The CDR3 sequence is 15 residues long. From germline, CDR1 is SQVTM and CDR2 ANQGSEA.

J is TRBJ2-3 and V is TRBV5-4; D not resolved. The ends were cut back, 3 bases at V and 3 bases at J, with 11 bases in the middle. Germline values: CDR1 SGHNT, CDR2 YYREEE (reference sequence). This CDR3 spans 14 amino acids. The chain's CDR3 is CASSSASGTDTQYF. CDR3 bases: TGTGCCAGCAGCTCGGCATCGGGTACAGATACGCAGTATTTT.

The V and J genes are TRBV7-8 and TRBJ1-5; D gene uncertain. CDR3 length equals 15 residues. CDR1 SGHVS and CDR2 FQNEAQ come from the germline V gene. The V end was cut by 5 bases, the J end by 2 bases, with 13 bases between. CDR3: CASSPQRVGNQPQHF. The DNA of the CDR3 is TGTGCCAGCAGCCCTCAACGGGTTGGCAATCAGCCCCAGCATTTT.

The J gene is TRBJ1-5, the V gene TRBV4-2; possibly TRBD1 for D (6 bases). V was shortened by 2 bases and J by 4 bases, with 12 bases between the two germline ends. Germline lookup yields CDR1 LGHNA and CDR2 YNFKEQ. The CDR3 runs to 15 residues. The CDR3 DNA reads as TGTGCCAGCAGCCAAAGCGGGGGCGGGAATCAGCCCCAGCATTTT. The encoded protein is CASSQSGGGNQPQHF.

The gene calls are TRBV30 and TRBJ1-5, with TRBD1 identical over 7 bases. Germline assignment: CDR1 GTSNPN and CDR2 SVGIG (reference sequence). This CDR3 spans 15 amino acids. Germline trimming cut 2 bases from V and 5 bases from J; bases unmatched to any gene: 9. CDR3 DNA sequence: TGTGCCTGGAGTCTACAGGGGTTTACTCATCAGCCCCAGCATTTT. Translating gives CAWSLQGFTHQPQHF.

This clone was observed a few times. V and J are TRBV5-1 and TRBJ2-1; 7 nucleotides line up with TRBD2. The CDR3 covers 16 residues. V was clipped by 0 bases and J by 0 bases; unmatched bases: 3. CDR1 and CDR2 (germline): SGHRS, YFSETQ. This CDR3 is CASSLEGGGSYNEQFF. CDR3 DNA: TGCGCCAGCAGCTTGGAGGGCGGGGGCTCCTACAATGAGCAGTTCTTC. Filled out from reference TRBV5-1 and TRBJ2-1, the complete variable domain reads KAGVTQTPRYLIKTRGQQVTLSCSPISGHRSVSWYQQTPGQGLQFLFEYFSETQRNKGNFPGRFSGRQFSNSRSEMNVSTLELGDSALYLCASSLEGGGSYNEQFFGPGTRLTVL.

The chain carries TRBV5-5 and TRBJ2-5; 9 positions match TRBD2. V lost 3 bases and J lost 1; bases outside the gene matches: 4. This CDR3 has 15 amino acids. Germline assignment: CDR1 SGHKS and CDR2 YYEKEE (reference sequence). The chain's CDR3 is CASSSRLAAQETQYF. CDR3 in DNA: TGTGCCAGCAGCTCTAGACTAGCGGCCCAAGAGACCCAGTACTTC.

This clone was observed a few times. V and J are TRBV6-1 and TRBJ1-4, with D tentatively TRBD1 (6 bases). Germline lookup yields CDR1 MNHNS and CDR2 SASEGT. Trimming shortened V by 4 bases and J by 8 bases, and 17 bases separated the two germline ends. This CDR3 region has 15 residues. This CDR3 reads CASSVEGGTSEKLFF. The CDR3 bases are TGTGCCAGCAGTGTTGAGGGGGGGACGAGCGAAAAACTGTTTTTT.

The J gene is TRBJ1-3, the V gene TRBV27; D uncertain. The CDR3 totals 12 residues. V was clipped by 8 bases and J by 2 bases, with 7 bases between them. Germline lookup yields CDR1 MNHEY and CDR2 SMNVEV (reference sequence). The CDR3 spells CASYRAGNTIYF. Here the CDR3 DNA reads TGTGCCAGCTATAGAGCTGGAAACACCATATATTTT.

This chain uses TRBV5-4 with TRBJ2-3; 7 bases align to TRBD1. The V and J ends lost 9 bases and 0 bases, in that order; junction bases with no gene match: 10. Looked up from germline, CDR1 is SGHNT and CDR2 is YYREEE (reference sequence). This CDR3 comprises 15 residues. The CDR3 here is CATPGTDDSTDTQYF. CDR3 bases: TGTGCCACCCCCGGGACAGACGATAGCACAGATACGCAGTATTTT.

CDR3 DNA: TGTGCCAGCAGTTACTCGCTGCGGGGCCGGGAGCTGTTTTTT. Translation: CASSYSLRGRELFF. This chain connects TRBV6-5 to TRBJ2-2; TRBD2 might be the D (6 bases). Trimming took 0 bases from V and 9 from J, leaving 11 bases between them. Germline values: CDR1 MNHEY, CDR2 SVGAGI. CDR3 length: 14 residues.

This clone has just one count. The chain combines TRBV7-2 with TRBJ2-1, with D possibly being TRBD2 (5 bases). Germline V gene data show CDR1 as SGHTA and CDR2 as FQGNSA. The CDR3 length is 16 residues. Deletions cut 7 bases from V and 0 bases from J, with 16 bases between. CDR3 coding DNA: TGTGCCAGCACCTACCTCGGGGAGACCTCCTACAATGAGCAGTTCTTC. It specifies CASTYLGETSYNEQFF.

CDR3 loop: CASSPGISGNTIYF. The CDR3 nucleotides read TGTGCCAGCAGCCCTGGCATCTCTGGAAACACCATATATTTT. The genes are TRBV7-6 and TRBJ1-3; D not resolved. V dropped 5 bases and J dropped 0 bases, with 8 bases sitting between them. CDR3 length equals 14 residues. Per germline, CDR1 SGHVS and CDR2 FNYEAQ.

The gene calls are TRBV29-1 and TRBJ2-1; 11 nucleotides line up with TRBD2. CDR1 is SQVTM and CDR2 is ANQGSEA in the germline V gene. The length of the CDR3 is 14 residues. The trim removed 6 bases at V and 10 bases at J, leaving 11 bases unmatched. CDR3 bases: TGCAGCGTCAAACTAGCGGGAGTAGCAGGGGAGCAGTTCTTC. Its translation: CSVKLAGVAGEQFF.

This sequence joins TRBV19 and TRBJ1-1; D remains ambiguous. The CDR3 runs to 13 residues. Trimming cost V 10 bases and J 0 bases, with 12 bases left between them. Germline V CDR1 and CDR2: LNHDA, SQIVND (reference sequence). CDR3 bases: TGTGCCACCCACCGGAGCATGAACACTGAAGCTTTCTTT. It specifies CATHRSMNTEAFF.

J is TRBJ1-2 and V is TRBV6-5; tentative D call: TRBD1 (6 bases). Trimming took 5 bases from V and 8 from J, leaving 15 bases between them. This CDR3 spans 13 amino acids. Germline assignment: CDR1 MNHEY and CDR2 SVGAGI. The CDR3 DNA reads TGTGCCAGCAGTCTCTCCACAGGGAACGGCTACACCTTC. It encodes CASSLSTGNGYTF.

This clone was counted a single time. The chain carries TRBV10-3 and TRBJ1-1; the D gene is possibly TRBD1 (6 bases). Trimming removed 6 bases at V and 8 bases at J, with 16 bases between. The CDR3 runs 13 residues. From germline, CDR1 is ENHRY and CDR2 SYGVKD. DNA of the CDR3: TGTGCCATCAGGGGACACACCCCAACGGAAGCTTTCTTT. Protein product: CAIRGHTPTEAFF.

CDR3 in amino acids: CASSRTSGAYNEQFF. The CDR3 DNA reads TGTGCCAGCAGTCGGACTAGCGGGGCTTACAATGAGCAGTTCTTC. The rearrangement joins TRBV6-1 to TRBJ2-1, with 12 bases matching TRBD2. The CDR3 consists of 15 residues. Germline CDR1 MNHNS, CDR2 SASEGT. The V segment lost 5 bases and the J segment 4 bases; nucleotides outside the gene matches: 3.

The rearrangement uses TRBV10-3 and TRBJ1-1, with a tentative D call TRBD1 (5 bases). The CDR3 is 12 amino acids. V was pared by 3 bases and J by 7 bases, with 9 bases between. Germline-derived CDR1 and CDR2 are ENHRY and SYGVKD. The CDR3 here is CAISDKGIEAFF. The DNA of the CDR3 is TGTGCCATCAGTGACAAGGGGATTGAAGCTTTCTTT.

The chain couples TRBV5-8 to TRBJ1-2, with 9 bases matching TRBD1. CDR1 and CDR2 from the germline V gene are SGHTS and YDEGEE. The J segment lost 8 bases and the V segment lost 4 bases, leaving 9 bases of the junction unmatched. This CDR3 is built from 14 residues. CDR3 sequence: CASSPPQGAIGYTF. The CDR3, as DNA: TGTGCCAGCAGCCCCCCACAGGGGGCAATCGGCTACACCTTC.